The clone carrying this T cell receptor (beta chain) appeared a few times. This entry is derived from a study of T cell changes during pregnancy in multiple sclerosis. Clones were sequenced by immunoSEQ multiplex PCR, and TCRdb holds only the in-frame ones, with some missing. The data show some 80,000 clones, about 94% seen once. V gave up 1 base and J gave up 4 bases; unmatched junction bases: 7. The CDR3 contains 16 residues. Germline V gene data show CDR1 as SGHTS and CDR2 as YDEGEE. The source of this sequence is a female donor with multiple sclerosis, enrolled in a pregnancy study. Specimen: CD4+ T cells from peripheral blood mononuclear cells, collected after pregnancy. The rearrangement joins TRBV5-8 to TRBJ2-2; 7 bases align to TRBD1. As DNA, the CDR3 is TGTGCCAGCAGCTTGACCGGACAGGCGCTCACCGGGGAGCTGTTTTTT. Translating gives CASSLTGQALTGELFF.